This T cell receptor beta chain emerged from a study of T cell responses to AZD1222 COVID-19 vaccine. For this clone: Its matching antigen is unknown.

Here immunoSEQ multiplex PCR was the method, and the copy in TCRdb shows in-frame clones only, minus some. The profile shows about 150,000 clones, 94% of them singletons. Broader study findings: Repertoire sampling happened only post peak T cell response.

Trimming pared 3 bases from V and 6 bases from J, leaving 6 bases between. The germline gives CDR1 SEHNR, CDR2 FQNEAQ (reference sequence). CDR3 length: 12 amino acids. This chain connects TRBV7-9 to TRBJ1-5; D gene uncertain. The source material was peripheral blood, sampled on day 0 of AZD1222 vaccination. This sequence originates from an adult in good health. The CDR3 bases are TGTGCCAGCAGCTTTTGGGGTCAGCCCCAGCATTTT. Amino acids: CASSFWGQPQHF.